What follows are 29 T cell receptor beta chains derived from one specimen sequenced in a study of blood T cell repertoires in COVID-19. Here immunoSEQ multiplex PCR was the method, and the copy in TCRdb shows in-frame clones only, minus some. There are under 55,000 clones in the sample; about 88% occur only once, and about 4.7% lies in the top ten. Sample: peripheral blood. These receptors all come from a man aged 40-55 years with active COVID-19.

The chain links TRBV28 to TRBJ2-5, with 10 positions matching TRBD2. The CDR3 is 16 amino acids. Trimming cost V 2 bases and J 5 bases; bases outside gene matches: 8. Germline CDR1 MDHEN, CDR2 SYDVKM. CDR3 coding DNA: TGTGCCAGCAGTTTAAATAGCGGGAGGTTGGTGGAGACCCAGTACTTC. Translation gives CASSLNSGRLVETQYF.

This sequence joins TRBV2 and TRBJ1-4; D is possibly TRBD1 (5 bases). This CDR3 has 14 residues. V lost 5 bases and J lost 8, with 15 bases in between. The germline CDR1 and CDR2 sequences are SNHLY and FYNNEI. CDR3 sequence reads: CASSKQDSREKLFF. The CDR3 nucleotides read TGTGCCAGCAGTAAACAGGATTCTCGAGAAAAACTGTTTTTT.

About this clone: Mismatch with germline at one junction end may stem from a read error. The chain combines TRBV7-2 with TRBJ2-1, with TRBD2 identical over 13 bases. Germline V gives CDR1 SGHTA, CDR2 FQGNSA. The CDR3 has 16 amino acids. CDR3 bases: TGTGCCAGCAGCGTAGCCGGGACTAGCGGGATATGGGAGCAGTTCTTC. It is translated as CASSVAGTSGIWEQFF.

This clone has more than one count but fewer than ten. The rearrangement joins TRBV29-1 to TRBJ2-3; D gene uncertain. The CDR3 consists of 13 residues. In germline, CDR1 is SQVTM, CDR2 ANQGSEA. Deletions cut 3 bases from V and 2 bases from J, with 9 bases between. The CDR3 spells CSVESPITDTQYF. CDR3 in DNA: TGCAGCGTTGAGTCACCTATCACAGATACGCAGTATTTT.

The chain uses TRBV15 and TRBJ2-3; a weak D match, TRBD1 (6 bases). The CDR3 is made up of 15 amino acids. Germline CDR1 is LNHNV and CDR2 is YYDKDF (reference sequence). The V and J ends lost 5 bases and 5 bases respectively, with 17 bases between them. The CDR3 nucleotides are TGTGCCACCAGCGTCCTTATTGGGGGCCAAGATACGCAGTATTTT. Its translation is CATSVLIGGQDTQYF.

The table lists this clone with a count of one. The V and J genes are TRBV28 and TRBJ2-7, with D maybe TRBD1 (6 bases). The CDR3 spans 12 residues. Between the trimmed V and J ends, which lost 7 bases and 4 bases, there was a span of 11 bases. Germline V CDR1 and CDR2: MDHEN, SYDVKM. The CDR3 DNA is TGTGCCAGCAAACAGGGTGGATACGAGCAGTACTTC. This codes for CASKQGGYEQYF.

This chain joins TRBV3-1 (or the pseudogene TRBV3-2) and TRBJ2-1, with 10 bases fitting TRBD2. J was trimmed by 4 bases and V by 0 bases; bases with no gene match: 6. The CDR3 runs to 17 residues. CDR1 is LGHDT and CDR2 is YNNKEL in the germline V gene (reference sequence). The CDR3 sequence is CASSQDVAGGLYNEQFF. CDR3 bases: TGTGCCAGCAGCCAAGATGTAGCGGGAGGCCTTTACAATGAGCAGTTCTTC.

The gene calls are TRBV15 and TRBJ2-7; the match to TRBD1 covers 8 bases. J lost 4 bases, V lost 8 bases, and 10 bases had no gene match. Germline loops: CDR1 LNHNV, CDR2 YYDKDF (reference sequence). The CDR3 is made up of 14 amino acids. CDR3 nucleotide sequence: TGTGCCACCGGTTTCGGGACAGGTTTGTACGAGCAGTACTTC. Amino acid sequence: CATGFGTGLYEQYF.

This chain connects TRBV5-5 to TRBJ1-2; possible D gene TRBD1, 5 bases. CDR3 length: 16 residues. The V and J ends lost 2 bases and 4 bases respectively, with 18 bases between them. CDR1 and CDR2 from the germline V gene are SGHKS and YYEKEE (reference sequence). CDR3: CASSFNSEGTSYGYTF. The CDR3 DNA reads as TGTGCCAGCAGCTTTAATAGTGAAGGGACTTCCTATGGCTACACCTTC. Filled out from reference TRBV5-5 and TRBJ1-2, the complete variable domain reads DAGVTQSPTHLIKTRGQQVTLRCSPISGHKSVSWYQQVLGQGPQFIFQYYEKEERGRGNFPDRFSARQFPNYSSELNVNALLLGDSALYLCASSFNSEGTSYGYTFGSGTRLTVV.

J is TRBJ1-5 and V is TRBV7-2, with 8 bases identical to TRBD1. V lost 3 bases, J lost 6 bases, and 7 bases stayed unmatched. The CDR3 runs 15 residues. Germline CDR1 is SGHTA and CDR2 is FQGNSA. CDR3 DNA sequence: TGTGCCAGCAGCTTGTTGACAGGGGTAATTCAGCCCCAGCATTTT. Protein: CASSLLTGVIQPQHF.

The chain carries TRBV28 and TRBJ1-1; D is perhaps TRBD1 (5 bases). The CDR3 consists of 15 residues. Between the trimmed V and J ends, which lost 5 bases and 9 bases, there was a span of 22 bases. In germline, CDR1 is MDHEN, CDR2 SYDVKM. The CDR3 bases are TGTGCCAGCAGTCCCAATGAGGGGAGGGGTGGAAAAGCTTTCTTT. This sequence encodes CASSPNEGRGGKAFF.

V gene TRBV29-1 combines with J gene TRBJ2-7, with D possibly TRBD1 on 7 matching bases. The CDR3 consists of 15 residues. V was clipped by 0 bases and J by 0 bases, with 12 bases between them. Germline assignment: CDR1 SQVTM and CDR2 ANQGSEA. CDR3: CSVEDAGQNSYEQYF. In nucleotides, the CDR3 is TGCAGCGTTGAAGATGCGGGACAGAACTCCTACGAGCAGTACTTC.

This chain links TRBV30 with TRBJ1-3; D is ambiguous. The germline gives CDR1 GTSNPN, CDR2 SVGIG (reference sequence). V lost 4 bases, J lost 3 bases, and 7 bases lay in between. The CDR3 covers 12 residues. The CDR3 spells CAWTVLGNTIYF. The CDR3 bases are TGTGCCTGGACAGTTCTTGGAAACACCATATATTTT.

The V and J genes are TRBV20-1 and TRBJ2-1; 8 nucleotides agree with TRBD2. The germline V gene has CDR1 DFQATT and CDR2 SNEGSKA (reference sequence). J was trimmed by 5 bases and V by 3 bases; bases with no gene match: 9. The CDR3 sequence is 15 residues long. The CDR3 DNA reads TGCAGTGCTAGTACCGGGAGGGGGGTGGACAATGAGCAGTTCTTC. Translated: CSASTGRGVDNEQFF.

The chain uses TRBV27 and TRBJ2-5; TRBD1 matches at 7 bases. Germline V gene data show CDR1 as MNHEY and CDR2 as SMNVEV (reference sequence). The junction had 6 bases not matched to a gene; V was cut back by 5 bases and J by 3 bases. This CDR3 is 14 amino acids long. CDR3 DNA sequence: TGTGCCAGCAGTCCCCGGACAGGAAAAGAGACCCAGTACTTC. This sequence encodes CASSPRTGKETQYF.

This clone was seen just once. The CDR3, as DNA: TGCGCCAGCAGGTCGGGCAGGCGGGATGAGCAGTTCTTC. Translation: CASRSGRRDEQFF. V gene TRBV5-1 combines with J gene TRBJ2-1; the D gene is possibly TRBD2 (5 bases). Germline assignment: CDR1 SGHRS and CDR2 YFSETQ. Between the trimmed V and J ends, which lost 5 bases and 8 bases, there was a span of 14 bases. The CDR3 spans 13 residues.

This clone has just a few counts. The gene calls are TRBV10-1 and TRBJ2-7; 8 bases agree with TRBD1. V lost 2 bases to trimming and J lost 4 bases; unmatched junction nucleotides: 1. Germline V gene sequence: CDR1 WNHNN, CDR2 SYGVQD (reference sequence). The CDR3 is 13 residues long. The chain's CDR3 is CASSETGGYEQYF. The DNA of the CDR3 is TGCGCCAGCAGTGAGACAGGGGGGTACGAGCAGTACTTC.

This clone came up a few times. The V gene is TRBV7-9, the J gene TRBJ2-1, with TRBD2 matching 7 bases. The CDR3 length is 14 residues. CDR1 and CDR2 from the germline V gene are SEHNR and FQNEAQ (reference sequence). V gave up 4 bases and J gave up 4 bases; unmatched junction bases: 4. CDR3 amino acids: CASSSGTTYNEQFF. DNA of the CDR3: TGTGCCAGCAGCTCCGGGACTACGTACAATGAGCAGTTCTTC.

The rearrangement joins TRBV18 to TRBJ2-5; 11 bases map to TRBD2. Germline loops: CDR1 KGHSH, CDR2 LQKENI. The CDR3 sequence is 16 residues long. V shed 0 bases, J shed 4 bases, and the junction held 4 bases outside the gene matches. The CDR3 DNA reads TGTGCCAGCTCACCACCGGGCCTAGCGGGAGGAGAGACCCAGTACTTC. As protein: CASSPPGLAGGETQYF.

The chain is built from TRBV2 and TRBJ1-4; 9 positions match TRBD1. Trimming cost V 7 bases and J 8 bases; bases outside gene matches: 5. CDR1 and CDR2 (germline): SNHLY, FYNNEI. This CDR3 spans 13 amino acids. CDR3 nucleotides: TGTGCCAGCAAAAGGACAGGGGACGAAAAACTGTTTTTT. Translated, it gives CASKRTGDEKLFF.

This clone was counted once. V gene TRBV10-1 combines with J gene TRBJ2-3, with D maybe TRBD1 (6 bases). The V and J ends lost 3 bases and 0 bases respectively, with 10 bases between them. From germline, CDR1 is WNHNN and CDR2 SYGVQD (reference sequence). This CDR3 spans 15 amino acids. The CDR3 DNA is TGCGCCAGCAGTGAACAGGGATCTAGCACAGATACGCAGTATTTT. Translating gives CASSEQGSSTDTQYF.

This clone was found once. The chain employs TRBV7-3 and TRBJ2-3; 9 bases are shared with TRBD2. The J segment lost 1 base and the V segment lost 4 bases, leaving 3 bases of the junction unmatched. This CDR3 has 15 residues. Germline V lookup: CDR1 SGHTA, CDR2 FQGTGA. The CDR3 region is CASSWGGRGTDTQYF. CDR3 nucleotides: TGTGCCAGCAGCTGGGGCGGGAGGGGCACAGATACGCAGTATTTT.

The chain couples TRBV27 to TRBJ1-2; TRBD1 matches at 7 bases. Trimming at V came to 4 bases and at J to 6 bases, leaving 5 bases not matched to a gene. The CDR3 length is 13 residues. Germline-derived CDR1 and CDR2 are MNHEY and SMNVEV (reference sequence). CDR3 loop: CASSSVGQDGYTF. In nucleotides, the CDR3 is TGTGCCAGCAGTTCAGTAGGACAGGATGGCTACACCTTC.

V gene TRBV25-1 combines with J gene TRBJ1-2; TRBD1 is a possible D gene (6 bases). The V end was cut by 4 bases, the J end by 4 bases, with 13 bases between. The CDR3 extends over 14 amino acids. CDR1 MGHDK and CDR2 SYGVNS come from the germline V gene. The CDR3 reads CASSGGGLLYGYTF. The DNA for the CDR3 is TGTGCCAGCAGTGGGGGGGGGCTTCTCTATGGCTACACCTTC.

The V call is TRBV5-1, the J call TRBJ1-4; the D gene is possibly TRBD1 (5 bases). The V end was cut by 0 bases, the J end by 8 bases, with 11 bases between. Germline assignment: CDR1 SGHRS and CDR2 YFSETQ. There are 14 residues in the CDR3. Here the CDR3 DNA reads TGCGCCAGCAGCTTGGGTCAGGGCAGGGAAAAACTGTTTTTT. The encoded protein is CASSLGQGREKLFF.

CDR3 region: CASSSRYGYTF. CDR3 in DNA: TGTGCCAGCAGTAGTAGATACGGCTACACCTTC. The rearrangement uses TRBV12-3 or TRBV12-4 and TRBJ1-2; D is unclear. The CDR3 contains 11 residues. The V end lost 5 bases, the J end lost 8 bases, and 9 bases lay between the germline ends.

The chain carries TRBV5-4 and TRBJ1-2; 7 bases align to TRBD1. CDR3 length equals 18 residues. Per the germline V gene, CDR1 is SGHNT and CDR2 is YYREEE (reference sequence). Unmatched junction bases numbered 11, after V lost 0 bases and J lost 0 bases. The CDR3 reads CASSLARWNRGANYGYTF. The CDR3 region has the DNA TGTGCCAGCAGCTTGGCCCGATGGAACAGGGGAGCTAACTATGGCTACACCTTC.

For the CDR3, the DNA is TGTGCCAGCAGTTGGGGGACAGGGGCAACTGAAGCTTTCTTT. It translates to CASSWGTGATEAFF. The chain employs TRBV6-5 and TRBJ1-1, with TRBD1 identical over 10 bases. Trimming at V came to 4 bases and at J to 5 bases, leaving 4 bases not matched to a gene. This CDR3 comprises 14 residues. Germline lookup yields CDR1 MNHEY and CDR2 SVGAGI.

The CDR3 region has the DNA TGTGCCAGTAGTCACCAACAGCGGGGCCCCTACAATGAGCAGTTCTTC. This encodes CASSHQQRGPYNEQFF. The rearrangement links TRBV19 to TRBJ2-1; 7 bases agree with TRBD2. The CDR3 extends over 16 amino acids. With 5 bases clipped from V and 2 bases from J, the junction kept 9 bases outside the gene matches. CDR1 is LNHDA, CDR2 SQIVND, per germline (reference sequence). Filled out from reference TRBV19 and TRBJ2-1, the complete variable domain reads DGGITQSPKYLFRKEGQNVTLSCEQNLNHDAMYWYRQDPGQGLRLIYYSQIVNDFQKGDIAEGYSVSREKKESFPLTVTSAQKNPTAFYLCASSHQQRGPYNEQFFGPGTRLTVL.